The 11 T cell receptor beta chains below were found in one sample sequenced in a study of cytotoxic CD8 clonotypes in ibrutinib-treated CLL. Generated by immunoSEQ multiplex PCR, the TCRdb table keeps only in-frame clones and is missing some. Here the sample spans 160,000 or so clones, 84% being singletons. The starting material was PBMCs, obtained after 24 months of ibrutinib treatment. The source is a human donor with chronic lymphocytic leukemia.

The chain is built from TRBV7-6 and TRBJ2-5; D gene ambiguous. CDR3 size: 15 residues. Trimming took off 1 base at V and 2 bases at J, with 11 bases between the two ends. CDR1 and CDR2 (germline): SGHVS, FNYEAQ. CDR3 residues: CASSLVNLNQETQYF. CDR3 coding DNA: TGTGCCAGCAGCTTAGTAAACCTCAATCAAGAGACCCAGTACTTC.

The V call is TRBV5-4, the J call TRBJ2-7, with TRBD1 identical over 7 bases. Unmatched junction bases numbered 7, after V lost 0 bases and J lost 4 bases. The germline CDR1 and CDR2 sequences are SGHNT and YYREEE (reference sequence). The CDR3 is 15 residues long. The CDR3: CASSLGRDRRYEQYF. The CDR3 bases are TGTGCCAGCAGCTTGGGCCGGGACAGAAGATACGAGCAGTACTTC.

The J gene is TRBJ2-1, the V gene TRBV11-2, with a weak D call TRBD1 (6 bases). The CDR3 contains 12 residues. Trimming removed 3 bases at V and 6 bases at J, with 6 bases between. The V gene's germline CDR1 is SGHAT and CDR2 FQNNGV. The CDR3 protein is CASSFRGNEQFF. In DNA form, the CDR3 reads TGTGCCAGCAGCTTCAGGGGCAATGAGCAGTTCTTC.

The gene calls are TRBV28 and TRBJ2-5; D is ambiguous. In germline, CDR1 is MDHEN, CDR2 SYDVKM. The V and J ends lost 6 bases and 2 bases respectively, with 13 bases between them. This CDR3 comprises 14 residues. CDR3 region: CASSRPSIQETQYF. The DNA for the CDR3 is TGTGCCAGCAGCCGACCATCCATTCAAGAGACCCAGTACTTC.

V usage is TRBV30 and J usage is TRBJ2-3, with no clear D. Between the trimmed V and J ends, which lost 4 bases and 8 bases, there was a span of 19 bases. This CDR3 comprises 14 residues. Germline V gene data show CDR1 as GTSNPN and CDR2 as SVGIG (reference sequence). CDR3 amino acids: CAWKKELGFGTQYF. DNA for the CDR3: TGTGCCTGGAAAAAAGAACTGGGGTTTGGTACGCAGTATTTT.

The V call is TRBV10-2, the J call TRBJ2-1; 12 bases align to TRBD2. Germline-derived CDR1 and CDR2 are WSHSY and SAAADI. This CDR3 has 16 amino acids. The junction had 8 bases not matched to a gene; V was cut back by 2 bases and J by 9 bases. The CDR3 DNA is TGCGCCAGCAGTGAGGCTAGCGGGAGGGCCGCCGGTGAGCAGTTCTTC. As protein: CASSEASGRAAGEQFF.

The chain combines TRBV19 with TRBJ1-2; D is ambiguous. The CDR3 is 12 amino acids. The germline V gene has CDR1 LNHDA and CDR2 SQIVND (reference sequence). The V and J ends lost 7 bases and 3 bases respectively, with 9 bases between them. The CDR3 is CASTTLHYGYTF. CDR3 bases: TGTGCCAGTACCACCCTCCACTATGGCTACACCTTC.

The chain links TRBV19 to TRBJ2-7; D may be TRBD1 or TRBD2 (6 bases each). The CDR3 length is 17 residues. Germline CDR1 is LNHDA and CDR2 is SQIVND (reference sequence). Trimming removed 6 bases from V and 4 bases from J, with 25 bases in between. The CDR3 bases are TGTGCCAGTAGGGGACCCCGGGGGCCCCCCTCTACGTACGAGCAGTACTTC. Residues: CASRGPRGPPSTYEQYF. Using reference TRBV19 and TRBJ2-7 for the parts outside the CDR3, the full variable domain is DGGITQSPKYLFRKEGQNVTLSCEQNLNHDAMYWYRQDPGQGLRLIYYSQIVNDFQKGDIAEGYSVSREKKESFPLTVTSAQKNPTAFYLCASRGPRGPPSTYEQYFGPGTRLTVT.

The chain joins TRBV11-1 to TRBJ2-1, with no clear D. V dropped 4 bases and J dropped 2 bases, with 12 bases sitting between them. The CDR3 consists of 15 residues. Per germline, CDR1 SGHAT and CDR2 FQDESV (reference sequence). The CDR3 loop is CASSYGEVTYNEQFF. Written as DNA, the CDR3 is TGTGCCAGCAGCTACGGAGAGGTAACCTACAATGAGCAGTTCTTC.

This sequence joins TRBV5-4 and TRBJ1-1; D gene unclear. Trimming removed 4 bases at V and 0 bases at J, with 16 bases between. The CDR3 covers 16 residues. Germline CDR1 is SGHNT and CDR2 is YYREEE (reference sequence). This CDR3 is CASSRDFVSLNTEAFF. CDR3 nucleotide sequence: TGTGCCAGCAGCCGCGATTTCGTGTCATTGAACACTGAAGCTTTCTTT.

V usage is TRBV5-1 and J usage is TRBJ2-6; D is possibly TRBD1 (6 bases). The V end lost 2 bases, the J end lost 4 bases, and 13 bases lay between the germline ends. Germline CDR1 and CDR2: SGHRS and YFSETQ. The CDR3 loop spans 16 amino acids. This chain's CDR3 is CASSLLQGTGANVLTF. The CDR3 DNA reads TGCGCCAGCAGCTTACTACAGGGTACCGGGGCCAACGTCCTGACTTTC.